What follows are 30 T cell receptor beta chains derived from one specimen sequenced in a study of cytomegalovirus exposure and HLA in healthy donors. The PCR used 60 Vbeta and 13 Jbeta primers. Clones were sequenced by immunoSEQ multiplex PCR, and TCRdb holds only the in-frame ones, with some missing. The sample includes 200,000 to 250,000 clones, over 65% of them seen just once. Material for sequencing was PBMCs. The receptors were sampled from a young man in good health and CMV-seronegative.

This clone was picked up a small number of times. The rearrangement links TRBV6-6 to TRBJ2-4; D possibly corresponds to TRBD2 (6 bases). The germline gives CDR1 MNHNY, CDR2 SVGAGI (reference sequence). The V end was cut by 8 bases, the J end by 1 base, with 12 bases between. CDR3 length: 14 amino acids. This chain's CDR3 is CASGEVAAKNIQYF. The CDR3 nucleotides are TGTGCCAGCGGGGAGGTAGCCGCCAAAAACATTCAGTACTTC.

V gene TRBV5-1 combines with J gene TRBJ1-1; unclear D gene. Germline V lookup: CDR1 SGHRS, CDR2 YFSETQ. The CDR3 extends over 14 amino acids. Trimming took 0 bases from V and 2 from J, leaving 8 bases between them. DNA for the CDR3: TGCGCCAGCAGCTTGGCCGAACTAAACACTGAAGCTTTCTTT. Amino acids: CASSLAELNTEAFF.

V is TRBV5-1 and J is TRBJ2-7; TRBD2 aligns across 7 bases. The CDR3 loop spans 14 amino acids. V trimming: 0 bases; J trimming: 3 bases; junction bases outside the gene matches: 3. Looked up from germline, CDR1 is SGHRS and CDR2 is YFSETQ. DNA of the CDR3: TGCGCCAGCAGCTTGGGGGAGGGCGGCTACGAGCAGTACTTC. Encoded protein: CASSLGEGGYEQYF.

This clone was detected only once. The CDR3 is CAWTERGLRLYF. CDR3 DNA: TGTGCCTGGACCGAAAGGGGATTACGGCTGTATTTT. V is TRBV30 and J is TRBJ2-3; possibly TRBD1 for D (5 bases). With 4 bases removed from V and 14 bases from J, the gap between germline ends came to 19 bases. The CDR3 length is 12 residues. Looked up from germline, CDR1 is GTSNPN and CDR2 is SVGIG (reference sequence). The full variable domain, rest sourced from reference TRBV30 and TRBJ2-3, is SQTIHQWPATLVQPVGSPLSLECTVEGTSNPNLYWYRQAAGRGLQLLFYSVGIGQISSEVPQNLSASRPQDRQFILSSKKLLLSDSGFYLCAWTERGLRLYFGPGTRLTVL.

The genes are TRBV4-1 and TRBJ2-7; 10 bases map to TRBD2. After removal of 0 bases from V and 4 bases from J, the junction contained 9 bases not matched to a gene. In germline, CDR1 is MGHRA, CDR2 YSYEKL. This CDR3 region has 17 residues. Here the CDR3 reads CASSQDSPPSGGYEQYF. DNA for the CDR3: TGCGCCAGCAGCCAAGATAGTCCCCCTAGCGGGGGATACGAGCAGTACTTC.

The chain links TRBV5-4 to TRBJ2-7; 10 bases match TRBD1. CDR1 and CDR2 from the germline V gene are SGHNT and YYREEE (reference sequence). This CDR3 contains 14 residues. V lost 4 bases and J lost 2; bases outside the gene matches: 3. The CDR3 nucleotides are TGTGCCAGCAGCCGACAGGGGGCACCCTACGAGCAGTACTTC. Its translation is CASSRQGAPYEQYF.

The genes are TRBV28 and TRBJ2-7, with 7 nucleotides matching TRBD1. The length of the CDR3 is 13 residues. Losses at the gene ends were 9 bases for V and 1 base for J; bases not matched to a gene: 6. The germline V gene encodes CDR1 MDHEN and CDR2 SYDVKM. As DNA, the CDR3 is TGTGCCAGTAGAGGGACAGAGTCCTACGAGCAGTACTTC. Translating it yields CASRGTESYEQYF.

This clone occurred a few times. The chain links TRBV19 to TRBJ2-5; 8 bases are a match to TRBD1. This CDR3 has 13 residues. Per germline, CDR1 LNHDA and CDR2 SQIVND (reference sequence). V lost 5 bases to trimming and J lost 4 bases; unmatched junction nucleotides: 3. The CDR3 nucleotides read TGTGCCAGTAGTTGGCAGGGGGCAGAGACCCAGTACTTC. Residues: CASSWQGAETQYF.

The CDR3 is CASSLWQGAGGYTF. CDR3 coding DNA: TGTGCCAGCAGCTTGTGGCAGGGGGCAGGTGGCTACACCTTC. The rearrangement uses TRBV7-9 and TRBJ1-2; TRBD1 matches at 8 bases. The CDR3 covers 14 residues. From germline, CDR1 is SEHNR and CDR2 FQNEAQ (reference sequence). V shed 3 bases and J 7 bases; nucleotides not matched to a gene: 7. Full variable domain (outside the CDR3, taken from reference TRBV7-9 and TRBJ1-2): DTGVSQNPRHKITKRGQNVTFRCDPISEHNRLYWYRQTLGQGPEFLTYFQNEAQLEKSRLLSDRFSAERPKGSFSTLEIQRTEQGDSAMYLCASSLWQGAGGYTFGSGTRLTVV.

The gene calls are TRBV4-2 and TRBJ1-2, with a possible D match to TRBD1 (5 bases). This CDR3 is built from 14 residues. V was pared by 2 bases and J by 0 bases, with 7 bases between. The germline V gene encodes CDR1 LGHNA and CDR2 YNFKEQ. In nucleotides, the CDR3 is TGTGCCAGCAGCCAACACAGGACTAACTATGGCTACACCTTC. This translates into CASSQHRTNYGYTF.

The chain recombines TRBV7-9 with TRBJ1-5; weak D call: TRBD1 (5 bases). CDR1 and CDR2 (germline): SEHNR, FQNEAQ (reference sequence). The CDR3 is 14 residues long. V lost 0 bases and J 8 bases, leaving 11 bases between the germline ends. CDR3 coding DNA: TGTGCCAGCAGCTTAGCAGGGCCGGGGGAGCCCCAGCATTTT. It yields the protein CASSLAGPGEPQHF. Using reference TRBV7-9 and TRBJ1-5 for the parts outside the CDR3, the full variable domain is DTGVSQNPRHKITKRGQNVTFRCDPISEHNRLYWYRQTLGQGPEFLTYFQNEAQLEKSRLLSDRFSAERPKGSFSTLEIQRTEQGDSAMYLCASSLAGPGEPQHFGDGTRLSIL.

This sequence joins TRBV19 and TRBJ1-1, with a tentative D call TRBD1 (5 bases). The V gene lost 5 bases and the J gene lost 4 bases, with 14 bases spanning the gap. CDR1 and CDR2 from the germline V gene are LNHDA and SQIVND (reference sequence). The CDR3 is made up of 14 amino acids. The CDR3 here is CASSPGGGVTEAFF. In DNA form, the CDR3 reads TGTGCCAGTAGTCCCGGGGGAGGGGTCACTGAAGCTTTCTTT.

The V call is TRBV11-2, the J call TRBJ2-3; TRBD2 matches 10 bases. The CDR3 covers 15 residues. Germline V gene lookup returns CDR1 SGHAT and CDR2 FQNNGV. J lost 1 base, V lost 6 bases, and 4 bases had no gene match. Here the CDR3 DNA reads TGTGCCAGCAGTACTAGCGGGATCGGCACAGATACGCAGTATTTT. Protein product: CASSTSGIGTDTQYF. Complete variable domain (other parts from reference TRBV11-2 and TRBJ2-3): EAGVAQSPRYKIIEKRQSVAFWCNPISGHATLYWYQQILGQGPKLLIQFQNNGVVDDSQLPKDRFSAERLKGVDSTLKIQPAKLEDSAVYLCASSTSGIGTDTQYFGPGTRLTVL.

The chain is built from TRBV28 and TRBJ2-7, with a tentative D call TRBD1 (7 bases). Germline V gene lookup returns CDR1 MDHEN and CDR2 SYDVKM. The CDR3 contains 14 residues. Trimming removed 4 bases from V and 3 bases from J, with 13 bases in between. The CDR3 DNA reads TGTGCCAGCAGTTCGCATCAGGGGGGCTACGAGCAGTACTTC. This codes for CASSSHQGGYEQYF.

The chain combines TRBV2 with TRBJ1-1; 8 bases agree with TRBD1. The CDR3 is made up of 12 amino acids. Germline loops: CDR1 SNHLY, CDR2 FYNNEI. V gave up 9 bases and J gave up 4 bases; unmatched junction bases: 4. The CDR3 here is CARQGAPTEAFF. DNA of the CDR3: TGTGCCAGGCAGGGGGCGCCCACTGAAGCTTTCTTT.

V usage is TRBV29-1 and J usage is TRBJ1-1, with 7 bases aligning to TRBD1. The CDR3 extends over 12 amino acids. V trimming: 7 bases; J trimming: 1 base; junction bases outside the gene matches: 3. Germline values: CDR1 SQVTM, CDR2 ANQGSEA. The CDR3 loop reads CSADRENTEAFF. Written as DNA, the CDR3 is TGCAGCGCCGACAGGGAGAACACTGAAGCTTTCTTT.

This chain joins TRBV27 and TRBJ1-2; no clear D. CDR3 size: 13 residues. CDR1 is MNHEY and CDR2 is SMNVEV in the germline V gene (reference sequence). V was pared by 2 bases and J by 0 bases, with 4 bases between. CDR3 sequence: CASSLEANYGYTF. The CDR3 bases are TGTGCCAGCAGTTTAGAGGCTAACTATGGCTACACCTTC.

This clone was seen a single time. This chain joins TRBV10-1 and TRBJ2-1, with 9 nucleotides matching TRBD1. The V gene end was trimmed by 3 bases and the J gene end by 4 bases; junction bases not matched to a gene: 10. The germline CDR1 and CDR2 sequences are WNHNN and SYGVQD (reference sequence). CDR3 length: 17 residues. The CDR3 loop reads CASSDVQGAGIYNEQFF. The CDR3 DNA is TGCGCCAGCAGTGATGTACAGGGGGCCGGAATATACAATGAGCAGTTCTTC.

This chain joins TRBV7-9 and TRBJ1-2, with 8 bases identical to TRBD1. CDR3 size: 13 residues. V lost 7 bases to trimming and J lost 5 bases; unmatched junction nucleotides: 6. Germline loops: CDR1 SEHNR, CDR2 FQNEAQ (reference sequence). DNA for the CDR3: TGTGCCAGCAACAGGGGGACGGGATATGGCTACACCTTC. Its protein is CASNRGTGYGYTF.

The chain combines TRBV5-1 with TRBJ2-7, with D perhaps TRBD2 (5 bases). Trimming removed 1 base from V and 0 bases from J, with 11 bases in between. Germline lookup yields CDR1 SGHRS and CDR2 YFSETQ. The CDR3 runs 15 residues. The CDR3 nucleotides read TGCGCCAGCAGCTTGAGCGGCCCCTTCTCCTACGAGCAGTACTTC. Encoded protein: CASSLSGPFSYEQYF.

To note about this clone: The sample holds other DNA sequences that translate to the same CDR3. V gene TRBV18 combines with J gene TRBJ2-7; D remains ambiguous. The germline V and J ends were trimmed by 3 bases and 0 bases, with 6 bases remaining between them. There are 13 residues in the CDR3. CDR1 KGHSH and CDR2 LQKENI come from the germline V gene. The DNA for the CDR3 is TGTGCCAGCTCACCCTCGAGCTCCTACGAGCAGTACTTC. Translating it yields CASSPSSSYEQYF.

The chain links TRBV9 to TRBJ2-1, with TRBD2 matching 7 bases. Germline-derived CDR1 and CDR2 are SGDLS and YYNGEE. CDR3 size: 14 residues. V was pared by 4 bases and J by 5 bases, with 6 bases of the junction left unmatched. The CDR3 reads CASSPGTTDNEQFF. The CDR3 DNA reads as TGTGCCAGCAGCCCCGGGACTACAGACAATGAGCAGTTCTTC.

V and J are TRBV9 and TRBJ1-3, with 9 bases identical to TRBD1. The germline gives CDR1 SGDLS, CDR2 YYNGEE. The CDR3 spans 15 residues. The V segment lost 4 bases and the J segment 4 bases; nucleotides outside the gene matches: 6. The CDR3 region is CASSIGTGLGNTIYF. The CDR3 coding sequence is TGTGCCAGCAGCATAGGGACAGGGCTAGGAAACACCATATATTTT.

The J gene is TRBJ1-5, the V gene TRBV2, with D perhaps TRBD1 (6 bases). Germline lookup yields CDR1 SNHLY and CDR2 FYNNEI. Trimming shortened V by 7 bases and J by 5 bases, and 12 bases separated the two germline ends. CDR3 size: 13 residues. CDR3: CASMGGQYQPQHF. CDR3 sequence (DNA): TGTGCCAGCATGGGCGGACAGTATCAGCCCCAGCATTTT. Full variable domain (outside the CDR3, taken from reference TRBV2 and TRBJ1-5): EPEVTQTPSHQVTQMGQEVILRCVPISNHLYFYWYRQILGQKVEFLVSFYNNEISEKSEIFDDQFSVERPDGSNFTLKIRSTKLEDSAMYFCASMGGQYQPQHFGDGTRLSIL.

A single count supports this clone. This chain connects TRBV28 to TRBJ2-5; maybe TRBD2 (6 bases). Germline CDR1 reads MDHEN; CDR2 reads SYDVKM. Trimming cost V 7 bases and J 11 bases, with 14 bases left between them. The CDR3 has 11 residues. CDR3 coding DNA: TGTGCCAGCACCCTGGGCCGGGAGCAGTACTTC. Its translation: CASTLGREQYF.

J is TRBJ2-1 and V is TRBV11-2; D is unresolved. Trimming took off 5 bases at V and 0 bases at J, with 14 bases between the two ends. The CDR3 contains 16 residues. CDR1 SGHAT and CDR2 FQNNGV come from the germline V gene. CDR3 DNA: TGTGCCAGCAGCCCCCGCCGAGAGAACTCCTACAATGAGCAGTTCTTC. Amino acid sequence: CASSPRRENSYNEQFF.

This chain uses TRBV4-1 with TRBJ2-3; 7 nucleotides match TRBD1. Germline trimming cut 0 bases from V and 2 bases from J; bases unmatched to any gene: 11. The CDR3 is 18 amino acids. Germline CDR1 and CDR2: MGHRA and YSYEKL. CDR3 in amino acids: CASSQDFYGTVITDTQYF. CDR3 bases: TGCGCCAGCAGCCAAGATTTTTATGGGACAGTAATCACAGATACGCAGTATTTT.

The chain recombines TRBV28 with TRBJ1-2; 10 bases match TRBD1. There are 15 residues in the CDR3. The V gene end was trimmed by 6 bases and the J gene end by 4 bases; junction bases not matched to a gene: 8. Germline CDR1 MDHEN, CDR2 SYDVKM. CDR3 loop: CASRTGQGGSYGYTF. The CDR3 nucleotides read TGTGCCAGCAGGACAGGACAGGGGGGGAGCTATGGCTACACCTTC.

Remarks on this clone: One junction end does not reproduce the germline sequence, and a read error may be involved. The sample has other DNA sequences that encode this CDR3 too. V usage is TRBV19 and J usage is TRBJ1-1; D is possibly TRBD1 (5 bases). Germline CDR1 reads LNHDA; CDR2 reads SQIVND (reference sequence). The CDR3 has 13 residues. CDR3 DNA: TGTGCCAGTATTCCAGGGATTGGCACTGAAGCCTTCTTT. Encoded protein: CASIPGIGTEAFF.

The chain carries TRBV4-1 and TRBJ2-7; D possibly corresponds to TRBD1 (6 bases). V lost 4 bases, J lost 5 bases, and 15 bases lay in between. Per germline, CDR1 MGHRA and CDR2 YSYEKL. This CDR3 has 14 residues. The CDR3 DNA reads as TGCGCCAGCAGCCCCAGTAGGACAGTGGACGAGCAGTACTTC. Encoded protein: CASSPSRTVDEQYF.